The 3 T cell receptor beta chains reported below all come from one sample, sequenced in a study of cytomegalovirus exposure and HLA in healthy donors. Amplification used 60 Vbeta primers and 13 Jbeta primers. Only in-frame clones appear in the TCRdb table, and some are missing; sequencing was by immunoSEQ multiplex PCR. The sample contains approximately 150,000 clones, approximately 84% of which appear only once. Sequencing was carried out using PBMCs. These receptors came from a girl aged 5-17 years in good health and CMV-seropositive.

This chain uses TRBV9 with TRBJ2-1; D is perhaps TRBD1 (5 bases). Germline values: CDR1 SGDLS, CDR2 YYNGEE. V was clipped by 0 bases and J by 7 bases, with 8 bases between them. There are 13 residues in the CDR3. CDR3 residues: CASSVDTGNEQFF. CDR3 in DNA: TGTGCCAGCAGCGTAGATACAGGTAATGAGCAGTTCTTC.

V gene TRBV5-4 combines with J gene TRBJ2-7; TRBD1 agrees at 7 bases. The CDR3 runs 15 residues. Germline V gene sequence: CDR1 SGHNT, CDR2 YYREEE (reference sequence). The V segment lost 3 bases and the J segment 1 base; nucleotides outside the gene matches: 7. CDR3 protein: CASSWGQPISYEQYF. The CDR3 bases are TGTGCCAGCAGCTGGGGACAGCCGATATCCTACGAGCAGTACTTC.

The chain is built from TRBV12-5 and TRBJ2-7, with a possible D match to TRBD2 (5 bases). V was trimmed by 5 bases and J by 7 bases, leaving 9 bases between them. The CDR3 consists of 11 residues. Germline-derived CDR1 and CDR2 are LGHNT and FRNRAP. CDR3 coding DNA: TGTGCTAGTGGTCTACCGGGAGAGCAGTACTTC. Translating gives CASGLPGEQYF. The whole variable domain, filled in from reference TRBV12-5 and TRBJ2-7, reads DARVTQTPRHKVTEMGQEVTMRCQPILGHNTVFWYRQTMMQGLELLAYFRNRAPLDDSGMPKDRFSAEMPDATLATLKIQPSEPRDSAVYFCASGLPGEQYFGPGTRLTVT.